The clone carrying this TCR beta chain was found a few times. Its antigen is undetermined. The data stem from a study of CD8 T cells in ankylosing spondylitis. Study results and caveats: Seemingly distinctive of ankylosing spondylitis blood was a TCR beta motif formed by eight highly homologous variants.

Quantitative 5'-RACE was performed with molecular barcodes, and it yielded the TCR beta libraries. TCRdb passed the 5' RACE reads through MiXCR, listing each CDR3 protein once. The repertoire consists of 300,000 to 400,000 distinct CDR3 sequences, with more than 20% occurring once and the leading ten covering around 17%. Germline V gene lookup returns CDR1 SGDLS and CDR2 YYNGEE. The CDR3 has 14 residues. Trimming stripped 0 bases from V and 0 bases from J, with 6 bases between. What was sequenced was blood, either unsorted or a sorted T cell fraction (not recorded which). This clonotype originated in a male donor with ankylosing spondylitis. The rearrangement joins TRBV9 to TRBJ1-1; D call uncertain. The CDR3 region is CASSVDSLNTEAFF. CDR3 DNA: TGTGCCAGCAGCGTAGACAGTTTGAACACTGAAGCTTTCTTT.